Listed here are 7 T cell receptor beta chains from one sample, sequenced in a study of CD8+ T cells in alopecia areata. RNA, once extracted, was reverse transcribed into cDNA for use as the sequencing template. TCRdb's copy holds only in-frame clones and misses some; the assay was immunoSEQ multiplex PCR. Among some 150,000 clones listed, around 87% were seen once. Treatment: oral pan-JAK inhibitor, 5-10 mg twice daily. Sample: CD8+ T cells sorted from blood, taken at week 4, from a patient treated with tofacitinib. All receptors come from a human donor with alopecia areata.

V gene TRBV27 combines with J gene TRBJ2-3, with D uncertain. Trimming stripped 4 bases from V and 1 base from J, with 6 bases between. This CDR3 region has 13 residues. Per germline, CDR1 MNHEY and CDR2 SMNVEV (reference sequence). The CDR3 spells CASSSRGTDTQYF. The CDR3 DNA reads TGTGCCAGCAGTTCACGGGGCACAGATACGCAGTATTTT.

Only a few counts were recorded for this clone. The chain has TRBV10-3 and TRBJ1-4, with 7 bases matching TRBD1. This CDR3 region has 18 residues. The V segment lost 2 bases and the J segment 4 bases; nucleotides outside the gene matches: 13. Germline V gives CDR1 ENHRY, CDR2 SYGVKD. The CDR3 loop reads CAISETGQDYWDNEKLFF. CDR3 nucleotides: TGTGCCATCAGTGAGACCGGACAGGACTATTGGGATAATGAAAAACTGTTTTTT.

The V call is TRBV11-2, the J call TRBJ2-7; D perhaps matches TRBD1 (6 bases). The CDR3 has 13 residues. Trimming cost V 3 bases and J 5 bases, with 11 bases left between them. Per the germline V gene, CDR1 is SGHAT and CDR2 is FQNNGV. The CDR3 DNA reads TGTGCCAGCAGCTTCAGCAGGGGAAACGAGCAGTACTTC. It encodes CASSFSRGNEQYF.

The CDR3 loop reads CASSLVGRGTDEDEQFF. For the CDR3, the DNA is TGTGCCAGCAGCTTAGTTGGTAGGGGGACAGATGAGGATGAGCAGTTCTTC. The rearrangement joins TRBV7-2 to TRBJ2-1; 7 bases line up with TRBD1. Germline V gene sequence: CDR1 SGHTA, CDR2 FQGNSA. The CDR3 is made up of 17 amino acids. V lost 1 base to trimming and J lost 8 bases; unmatched junction nucleotides: 14.

This clone was seen more than once but under ten times. The rearrangement joins TRBV27 to TRBJ2-2; the D is unclear. This CDR3 is 14 amino acids long. CDR1 and CDR2 (germline): MNHEY, SMNVEV (reference sequence). The germline V and J ends were trimmed by 6 bases and 0 bases, with 8 bases remaining between them. This CDR3 reads CASSPIANTGELFF. For the CDR3, the DNA is TGTGCCAGCAGCCCCATCGCGAACACCGGGGAGCTGTTTTTT.

V gene TRBV7-3 combines with J gene TRBJ2-7; TRBD2 matches at 14 bases. CDR3 length equals 15 residues. CDR1 is SGHTA and CDR2 is FQGTGA in the germline V gene. V was clipped by 3 bases and J by 5 bases; unmatched bases: 3. CDR3 DNA sequence: TGTGCCAGCAGCTTGGGGACTAGCGGGAGCGACGAGCAGTACTTC. Protein sequence: CASSLGTSGSDEQYF.

The rearrangement uses TRBV4-1 and TRBJ2-3; 16 bases agree with TRBD2. After removal of 6 bases from V and 0 bases from J, the junction contained 3 bases not matched to a gene. The length of the CDR3 is 17 residues. Looked up from germline, CDR1 is MGHRA and CDR2 is YSYEKL. DNA of the CDR3: TGCGCCAGCAGGGGACTAGCGGGAGGGACTAGCACAGATACGCAGTATTTT. This translates into CASRGLAGGTSTDTQYF.